These 18 T cell receptor beta chains originate from one sample sequenced in a study of OX40 agonist ivuxolimab in advanced cancers. Measured with immunoSEQ multiplex PCR; TCRdb has only the in-frame clones, and not every one. The sample records under 80,000 clones, 92% being singletons. This sample comprised CD4+ or CD8+ T cells sorted from blood, obtained in a trial of the OX40 agonist ivuxolimab. All receptors derive from an adult with an advanced solid tumor such as melanoma, head and neck, liver or kidney cancer.

The chain uses TRBV29-1 and TRBJ2-7; either TRBD1 or TRBD2 may fit D (5 bases each). The V gene's germline CDR1 is SQVTM and CDR2 ANQGSEA. V lost 1 base and J lost 3, with 16 bases in between. The CDR3 loop spans 15 amino acids. The CDR3 DNA reads TGCAGCGTTGAAGGATGGGGGTTGATGGACTACGAGCAGTACTTC. It yields the protein CSVEGWGLMDYEQYF.

The rearrangement links TRBV9 to TRBJ2-5; 7 bases fit TRBD1. The CDR3 is 15 amino acids. Trimming cost V 0 bases and J 4 bases; bases outside gene matches: 6. CDR1 is SGDLS, CDR2 YYNGEE, per germline. The CDR3 loop is CASSVDVRGLETQYF. The CDR3 DNA follows: TGTGCCAGCAGCGTAGATGTCAGGGGGTTAGAGACCCAGTACTTC.

This clone was counted only a few times. The V call is TRBV30, the J call TRBJ1-1; D perhaps matches TRBD1 (5 bases). CDR1 is GTSNPN, CDR2 SVGIG, per germline (reference sequence). The CDR3 extends over 13 amino acids. V was pared by 5 bases and J by 1 base, with 11 bases between. CDR3 DNA: TGTGCCTGGGGAGTAGGACAGAACACTGAAGCTTTCTTT. It yields the protein CAWGVGQNTEAFF.

The chain links TRBV27 to TRBJ2-5; TRBD1 or TRBD2 may be the D gene (5 bases each). Germline V gene data show CDR1 as MNHEY and CDR2 as SMNVEV (reference sequence). The CDR3 contains 13 residues. V was pared by 5 bases and J by 10 bases, with 17 bases between. CDR3 in DNA: TGTGCCAGCAGTGTCTTATCCGGGGCCCACCAGTACTTC. This codes for CASSVLSGAHQYF.

The chain uses TRBV7-6 and TRBJ2-2, with TRBD1 matching over 9 bases. The germline V gene encodes CDR1 SGHVS and CDR2 FNYEAQ. CDR3 length equals 20 residues. The V segment lost 1 base and the J segment 2 bases; nucleotides outside the gene matches: 14. CDR3 DNA: TGTGCCAGCAGCTTAGATTTGGGACAGGGCGCCCGAAGAAACACCGGGGAGCTGTTTTTT. As protein: CASSLDLGQGARRNTGELFF.

This rearrangement joins TRBV2 to TRBJ2-1; D is tentatively TRBD1 or TRBD2 (6 bases each). There are 15 residues in the CDR3. V gave up 5 bases and J gave up 1 base, with 12 bases separating them. The germline CDR1 and CDR2 sequences are SNHLY and FYNNEI. This CDR3 is CASSLIGGSYNEQFF. CDR3 in DNA: TGTGCCAGCAGTTTAATAGGGGGGTCCTACAATGAGCAGTTCTTC.

The chain carries TRBV10-3 and TRBJ2-2, with D perhaps TRBD2 (5 bases). V lost 11 bases to trimming and J lost 6 bases, with 13 bases between them. This CDR3 has 12 amino acids. Per germline, CDR1 ENHRY and CDR2 SYGVKD. The CDR3 reads CAVPAGAGELFF. In DNA, the CDR3 is TGTGCCGTTCCCGCGGGTGCCGGGGAGCTGTTTTTT.

The count of this clone is one. The chain has TRBV7-2 and TRBJ2-7, with TRBD1 matching over 8 bases. The germline gives CDR1 SGHTA, CDR2 FQGNSA. This CDR3 has 16 residues. V shed 1 base and J 2 bases; nucleotides not matched to a gene: 7. The chain's CDR3 is CASSLVEQGAPYEQYF. In nucleotides, the CDR3 is TGTGCCAGCAGCTTAGTTGAGCAGGGGGCCCCCTACGAGCAGTACTTC.

The chain carries TRBV11-2 and TRBJ2-1; D is undetermined. CDR3 length: 13 residues. The V gene lost 1 base and the J gene lost 5 bases, with 6 bases spanning the gap. Germline assignment: CDR1 SGHAT and CDR2 FQNNGV. CDR3 coding DNA: TGTGCCAGCAGCTTAGGCAGGAACAATGAGCAGTTCTTC. Translation: CASSLGRNNEQFF.

Only one count was recorded for this clone. The V gene is TRBV9, the J gene TRBJ2-7; a possible D gene is TRBD2 (5 bases). This CDR3 has 14 residues. V lost 4 bases and J lost 1, with 12 bases in between. Germline CDR1 is SGDLS and CDR2 is YYNGEE. This CDR3 is CASSPSDSSYEQYF. In DNA, the CDR3 is TGTGCCAGCAGCCCTTCGGACTCATCCTACGAGCAGTACTTC.

This clone has more than one count but fewer than ten. This CDR3 is also generated by other DNA sequences in the sample. V is TRBV7-9 and J is TRBJ1-1; perhaps TRBD1 as D (5 bases). Germline CDR1 reads SEHNR; CDR2 reads FQNEAQ (reference sequence). This CDR3 is built from 12 residues. V lost 5 bases to trimming and J lost 5 bases, with 9 bases between them. The CDR3 region has the DNA TGTGCCAGCAGCCCCGGGGGGACTGAAGCTTTCTTT. This sequence encodes CASSPGGTEAFF.

V is TRBV7-9 and J is TRBJ2-5; the D gene is possibly TRBD1 (5 bases). Trimming took off 5 bases at V and 7 bases at J, with 17 bases between the two ends. CDR3 length: 14 amino acids. Germline CDR1 SEHNR, CDR2 FQNEAQ (reference sequence). The CDR3 DNA reads as TGTGCCAGCAGCCCCAGGGTTTCCACAGGGACCCAGTACTTC. Its translation is CASSPRVSTGTQYF.

Details on this clone: The same CDR3 is also encoded by other DNA sequences in this sample. The V gene is TRBV4-1, the J gene TRBJ2-7; D ambiguous. CDR3 length: 15 amino acids. Germline-derived CDR1 and CDR2 are MGHRA and YSYEKL. V was clipped by 1 base and J by 0 bases, with 10 bases between them. CDR3 sequence: CASSQGGGSSYEQYF. The CDR3 DNA reads as TGCGCCAGCAGCCAAGGCGGCGGAAGCTCCTACGAGCAGTACTTC.

This clone has just one count. The rearrangement uses TRBV5-1 and TRBJ2-7; TRBD1 matches 7 bases. This CDR3 contains 15 residues. Germline trimming cut 1 base from V and 1 base from J; bases unmatched to any gene: 5. Germline V gene data show CDR1 as SGHRS and CDR2 as YFSETQ. The CDR3 sequence: CASSLTTGLSYEQYF. The CDR3 coding sequence is TGCGCCAGCAGCTTGACGACAGGGCTTTCCTACGAGCAGTACTTC.

The chain couples TRBV7-9 to TRBJ2-3, with D perhaps matching TRBD2 (6 bases). CDR1 and CDR2 from the germline V gene are SEHNR and FQNEAQ (reference sequence). There are 15 residues in the CDR3. With 4 bases removed from V and 9 bases from J, the gap between germline ends came to 20 bases. CDR3 in DNA: TGTGCCAGCAGCTCTGGGACGGGGGAGGAAGGGACGCAGTATTTT. Encoded protein: CASSSGTGEEGTQYF.

V is TRBV18 and J is TRBJ1-1; D is unclear. The CDR3 loop spans 14 amino acids. V was cut by 1 base and J by 1 base, with 7 bases left in between. The germline V gene encodes CDR1 KGHSH and CDR2 LQKENI. The CDR3 sequence is CASSPLTENTEAFF. In DNA, the CDR3 is TGTGCCAGCTCACCACTTACTGAGAACACTGAAGCTTTCTTT.

The V call is TRBV2, the J call TRBJ2-7, with D possibly matching TRBD1 (6 bases). V dropped 6 bases and J dropped 5 bases, with 17 bases sitting between them. Germline CDR1 SNHLY, CDR2 FYNNEI. The length of the CDR3 is 14 residues. CDR3 sequence reads: CASRFTGNLNEQYF. The DNA of the CDR3 is TGTGCCAGCAGATTCACAGGGAACCTCAACGAGCAGTACTTC.

V and J are TRBV10-1 and TRBJ2-7; D perhaps matches TRBD1 (5 bases). This CDR3 has 14 amino acids. The germline V and J ends were trimmed by 3 bases and 7 bases, with 16 bases remaining between them. CDR1 is WNHNN and CDR2 is SYGVQD in the germline V gene (reference sequence). DNA for the CDR3: TGCGCCAGCAGTGAACTGGGGCTTTCCCAGGAGCAGTACTTC. Encoded protein: CASSELGLSQEQYF.